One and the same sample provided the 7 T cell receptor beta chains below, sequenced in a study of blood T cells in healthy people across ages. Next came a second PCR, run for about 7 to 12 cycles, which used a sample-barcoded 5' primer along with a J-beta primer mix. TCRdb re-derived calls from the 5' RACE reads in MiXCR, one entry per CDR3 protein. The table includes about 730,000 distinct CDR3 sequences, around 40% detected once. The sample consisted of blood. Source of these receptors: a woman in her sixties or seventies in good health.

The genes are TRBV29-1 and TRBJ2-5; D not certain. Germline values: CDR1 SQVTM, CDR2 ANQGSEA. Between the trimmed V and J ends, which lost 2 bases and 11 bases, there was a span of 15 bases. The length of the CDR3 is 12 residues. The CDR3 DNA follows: TGCAGCGTTGAAATCCGCGACAATGAGCAGTACTTC. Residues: CSVEIRDNEQYF.

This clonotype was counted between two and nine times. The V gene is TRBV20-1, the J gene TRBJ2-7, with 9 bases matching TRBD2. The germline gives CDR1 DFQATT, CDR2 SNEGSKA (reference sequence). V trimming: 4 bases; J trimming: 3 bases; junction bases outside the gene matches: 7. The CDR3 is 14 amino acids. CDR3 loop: CSATLRGGGYEQYF. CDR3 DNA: TGCAGTGCTACCCTGCGCGGGGGGGGCTACGAGCAGTACTTC.

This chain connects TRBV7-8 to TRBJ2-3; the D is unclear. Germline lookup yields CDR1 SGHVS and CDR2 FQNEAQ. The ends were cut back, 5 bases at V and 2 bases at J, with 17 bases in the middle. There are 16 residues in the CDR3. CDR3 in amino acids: CASSLRPRGSTDTQYF. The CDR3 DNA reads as TGTGCCAGCAGCCTTAGGCCCCGAGGATCCACAGATACGCAGTATTTT.

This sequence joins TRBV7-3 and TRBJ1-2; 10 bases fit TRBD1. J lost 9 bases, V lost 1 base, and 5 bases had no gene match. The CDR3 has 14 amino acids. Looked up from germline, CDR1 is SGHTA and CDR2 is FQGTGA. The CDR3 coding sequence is TGTGCCAGCAGCTTAAGGGACAGGGGCCTGAGCTACACCTTC. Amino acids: CASSLRDRGLSYTF.

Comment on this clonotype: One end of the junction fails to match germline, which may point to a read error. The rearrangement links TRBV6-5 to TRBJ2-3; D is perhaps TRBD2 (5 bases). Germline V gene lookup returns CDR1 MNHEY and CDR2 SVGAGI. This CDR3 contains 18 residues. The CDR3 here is CASVRVFISAASTDTRYF. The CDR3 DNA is TGTGCCAGCGTTAGGGTCTTTATCAGCGCCGCTAGCACAGATACGCGGTATTTT.

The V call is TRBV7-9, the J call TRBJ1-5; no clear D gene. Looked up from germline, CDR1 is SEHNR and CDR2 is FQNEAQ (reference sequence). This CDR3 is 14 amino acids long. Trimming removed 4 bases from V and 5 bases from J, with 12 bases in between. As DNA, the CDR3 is TGTGCCAGCAGCTCAGGCGAGCTGGATCAGCCCCAGCATTTT. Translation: CASSSGELDQPQHF. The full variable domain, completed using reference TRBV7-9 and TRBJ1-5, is DTGVSQNPRHKITKRGQNVTFRCDPISEHNRLYWYRQTLGQGPEFLTYFQNEAQLEKSRLLSDRFSAERPKGSFSTLEIQRTEQGDSAMYLCASSSGELDQPQHFGDGTRLSIL.

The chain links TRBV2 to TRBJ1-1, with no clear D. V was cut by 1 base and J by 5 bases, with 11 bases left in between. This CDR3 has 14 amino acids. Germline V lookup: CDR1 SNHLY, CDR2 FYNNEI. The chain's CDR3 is CASSEVGIGTEAFF. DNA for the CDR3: TGTGCCAGCAGTGAAGTGGGGATTGGAACTGAAGCTTTCTTT.